These 24 T cell receptor beta chains were all obtained from the same sample, sequenced in a study of cytomegalovirus exposure and HLA in healthy donors. Produced via immunoSEQ multiplex PCR; TCRdb's table is partial and in-frame only. The repertoire includes 120,000 or so clones, roughly nine tenths of them detected once, and 1.1% sits in the top ten. Sequenced sample: PBMCs. These receptors came from a woman aged 18-35 years in good health and CMV-seronegative.

The J gene is TRBJ2-7, the V gene TRBV28, with a possible D match to TRBD2 (6 bases). The CDR3 length is 15 residues. V lost 6 bases, J lost 3 bases, and 18 bases lay in between. Germline V gene sequence: CDR1 MDHEN, CDR2 SYDVKM. The CDR3 bases are TGTGCCAGCAGGCGGGGACCTGAACCCAACTACGAGCAGTACTTC. Protein sequence: CASRRGPEPNYEQYF.

This chain joins TRBV6-5 and TRBJ1-2; D unresolved. There are 12 residues in the CDR3. Germline lookup yields CDR1 MNHEY and CDR2 SVGAGI. Trimming took 4 bases from V and 10 from J, leaving 13 bases between them. CDR3 sequence: CASSFFEGDYTF. Here the CDR3 DNA reads TGTGCCAGCAGTTTCTTTGAGGGTGACTACACCTTC.

The chain combines TRBV7-2 with TRBJ1-2, with unresolved D. The CDR3 covers 13 residues. Germline CDR1 is SGHTA and CDR2 is FQGNSA. V was clipped by 1 base and J by 6 bases, with 9 bases between them. This chain's CDR3 is CASSLVGNNGYTF. The CDR3 coding sequence is TGTGCCAGCAGCTTAGTGGGCAATAATGGCTACACCTTC.

This clone was seen just once. The CDR3 is CASTLYTEAFF. CDR3 sequence (DNA): TGTGCCAGCACACTCTACACTGAAGCTTTCTTT. The chain joins TRBV28 to TRBJ1-1; no reliable D call. The V end was cut by 7 bases, the J end by 3 bases, with 6 bases between. CDR1 is MDHEN, CDR2 SYDVKM, per germline. The CDR3 loop spans 11 amino acids.

This clone has just one count. The genes are TRBV11-3 and TRBJ1-1, with D unclear. V was shortened by 0 bases and J by 5 bases, with 7 bases between the two germline ends. CDR3 length equals 13 residues. Germline values: CDR1 SGHNT, CDR2 YENEEA. The CDR3 sequence: CASSLEGSTEAFF. CDR3 nucleotides: TGTGCCAGCAGCTTAGAGGGGAGTACTGAAGCTTTCTTT.

This clone is a singleton in its sample. The chain links TRBV4-3 to TRBJ2-1; 12 positions match TRBD2. From germline, CDR1 is LGHNA and CDR2 YSLEER. This CDR3 spans 20 amino acids. The V segment lost 3 bases and the J segment 1 base; nucleotides outside the gene matches: 13. The CDR3 sequence is CASSQLRDNLAGGSYNEQFF. In nucleotides, the CDR3 is TGCGCCAGCAGCCAGCTCCGGGACAACCTAGCGGGAGGGTCCTACAATGAGCAGTTCTTC.

V usage is TRBV15 and J usage is TRBJ2-5; D not resolved. V lost 1 base and J lost 5, with 11 bases in between. CDR1 and CDR2 from the germline V gene are LNHNV and YYDKDF (reference sequence). CDR3 size: 14 residues. CDR3 DNA sequence: TGTGCCACCAGCAGAGCGGAGTGGAGTGAGACCCAGTACTTC. Its translation: CATSRAEWSETQYF.

The chain is built from TRBV2 and TRBJ1-2; D remains ambiguous. This CDR3 is 15 amino acids long. Trimming took 2 bases from V and 1 from J, leaving 11 bases between them. Germline assignment: CDR1 SNHLY and CDR2 FYNNEI. The CDR3 loop reads CASSELPGSNYGYTF. The CDR3 DNA reads as TGTGCCAGCAGTGAACTGCCAGGCAGTAACTATGGCTACACCTTC. Combining the CDR3 with reference TRBV2 and TRBJ1-2 gives the whole variable domain EPEVTQTPSHQVTQMGQEVILRCVPISNHLYFYWYRQILGQKVEFLVSFYNNEISEKSEIFDDQFSVERPDGSNFTLKIRSTKLEDSAMYFCASSELPGSNYGYTFGSGTRLTVV.

The V call is TRBV5-1, the J call TRBJ1-3, with D perhaps TRBD1 (5 bases). V dropped 0 bases and J dropped 2 bases, with 15 bases sitting between them. The germline V gene has CDR1 SGHRS and CDR2 YFSETQ. This CDR3 has 17 amino acids. As DNA, the CDR3 is TGCGCCAGCAGCTTGGCCTCAGGGTCAGTTACTGGAAACACCATATATTTT. The encoded protein is CASSLASGSVTGNTIYF.

The chain uses TRBV19 and TRBJ2-1; the D is unclear. V lost 1 base, J lost 2 bases, and 9 bases lay in between. This CDR3 has 15 amino acids. Per germline, CDR1 LNHDA and CDR2 SQIVND (reference sequence). In nucleotides, the CDR3 is TGTGCCAGTAGTATAGCGGTCCTCCCCTACAATGAGCAGTTCTTC. Its translation: CASSIAVLPYNEQFF.

V gene TRBV7-2 combines with J gene TRBJ1-3; 7 bases align to TRBD1. Per germline, CDR1 SGHTA and CDR2 FQGNSA. The length of the CDR3 is 17 residues. V was clipped by 5 bases and J by 3 bases; unmatched bases: 13. The CDR3 nucleotides read TGTGCCAGCAGCCCTCGACAGGGTCCTCCTTTTGGAAACACCATATATTTT. Its translation: CASSPRQGPPFGNTIYF.

This rearrangement joins TRBV11-2 to TRBJ1-1; D ambiguous. Trimming removed 2 bases at V and 2 bases at J, with 6 bases between. CDR3 length: 13 residues. The germline CDR1 and CDR2 sequences are SGHAT and FQNNGV. The chain's CDR3 is CASSLKRNTEAFF. In DNA, the CDR3 is TGTGCCAGCAGCTTAAAGCGCAACACTGAAGCTTTCTTT.

The chain employs TRBV29-1 and TRBJ2-3; TRBD2 agrees at 7 bases. The CDR3 contains 17 residues. The germline V gene encodes CDR1 SQVTM and CDR2 ANQGSEA. The trim removed 6 bases at V and 5 bases at J, leaving 20 bases unmatched. CDR3 sequence: CSVGRTPGRIVGDTQYF. CDR3 sequence (DNA): TGCAGCGTCGGACGGACCCCCGGGAGGATTGTAGGAGATACGCAGTATTTT.

This clone has just one count. V is TRBV28 and J is TRBJ2-7, with TRBD2 identical over 14 bases. Germline CDR1 is MDHEN and CDR2 is SYDVKM. This CDR3 has 15 residues. V lost 5 bases, J lost 3 bases, and 3 bases stayed unmatched. The DNA of the CDR3 is TGTGCCAGCAGTCTCGGGACTAGCGGGAGCTACGAGCAGTACTTC. Translated, it gives CASSLGTSGSYEQYF.

The chain joins TRBV7-2 to TRBJ2-6; TRBD1 is a possible D gene (6 bases). CDR3 length: 17 amino acids. CDR1 SGHTA and CDR2 FQGNSA come from the germline V gene. Trimming removed 0 bases from V and 8 bases from J, with 17 bases in between. In DNA form, the CDR3 reads TGTGCCAGCAGCTTAGCGCTGGGGGCGATGGGGACCAACGTCCTGACTTTC. Residues: CASSLALGAMGTNVLTF.

CDR3 in DNA: TGTGCCATCAGTCCTACTAGCGGGAGGGCCGTCTCTCCCCATGAGCAGTACTTC. As protein: CAISPTSGRAVSPHEQYF. The chain is built from TRBV10-3 and TRBJ2-7; 13 nucleotides align to TRBD2. The CDR3 is made up of 18 amino acids. CDR1 and CDR2 from the germline V gene are ENHRY and SYGVKD. The ends lost 5 bases at V and 7 bases at J; junction bases unmatched: 17.

The chain combines TRBV7-6 with TRBJ2-3; perhaps TRBD1 as D (6 bases). V was cut by 5 bases and J by 2 bases, with 17 bases left in between. The CDR3 is made up of 16 amino acids. CDR1 and CDR2 from the germline V gene are SGHVS and FNYEAQ. The CDR3 sequence is CASSRGQIFSTDTQYF. The CDR3 DNA reads TGTGCCAGCAGCCGCGGACAGATCTTCTCCACAGATACGCAGTATTTT. Combining the CDR3 with reference TRBV7-6 and TRBJ2-3 gives the whole variable domain GAGVSQSPRYKVTKRGQDVALRCDPISGHVSLYWYRQALGQGPEFLTYFNYEAQQDKSGLPNDRFSAERPEGSISTLTIQRTEQRDSAMYRCASSRGQIFSTDTQYFGPGTRLTVL.

The V and J genes are TRBV6-5 and TRBJ1-2, with D uncertain. V was clipped by 0 bases and J by 8 bases, with 16 bases between them. Per germline, CDR1 MNHEY and CDR2 SVGAGI. The CDR3 has 15 amino acids. CDR3 sequence reads: CASSYSDLTLGGYTF. The CDR3, as DNA: TGTGCCAGCAGTTACTCCGACCTTACCCTCGGGGGCTACACCTTC.

The V and J genes are TRBV5-4 and TRBJ2-1, with 14 nucleotides matching TRBD2. Germline values: CDR1 SGHNT, CDR2 YYREEE (reference sequence). The V gene end was trimmed by 3 bases and the J gene end by 7 bases; junction bases not matched to a gene: 6. The CDR3 is 16 amino acids. DNA for the CDR3: TGTGCCAGCAGCTGGGGACTAGCGGGGGAGTATAATGAGCAGTTCTTC. Amino acid sequence: CASSWGLAGEYNEQFF. Together with reference TRBV5-4 and TRBJ2-1, the CDR3 gives the full variable domain: ETGVTQSPTHLIKTRGQQVTLRCSSQSGHNTVSWYQQALGQGPQFIFQYYREEENGRGNFPPRFSGLQFPNYSSELNVNALELDDSALYLCASSWGLAGEYNEQFFGPGTRLTVL.

This clone appeared once. This chain uses TRBV7-2 with TRBJ1-3, with D possibly TRBD1 on 5 matching bases. Germline assignment: CDR1 SGHTA and CDR2 FQGNSA. The CDR3 is 16 amino acids. Trimming stripped 5 bases from V and 4 bases from J, with 18 bases between. The CDR3 DNA is TGTGCCAGCAGCCCCGTCGGGGGGGGTGCCGGAAACACCATATATTTT. It codes for CASSPVGGGAGNTIYF. Full variable domain (rest looked up from reference TRBV7-2 and TRBJ1-3): GAGVSQSPSNKVTEKGKDVELRCDPISGHTALYWYRQSLGQGLEFLIYFQGNSAPDKSGLPSDRFSAERTGGSVSTLTIQRTQQEDSAVYLCASSPVGGGAGNTIYFGEGSWLTVV.

The CDR3 DNA sequence: TGCGCCAGCAGTCAAAAGGGTGGACAGATACAAGAGACCCAGTACTTC. The encoded protein is CASSQKGGQIQETQYF. V is TRBV10-1 and J is TRBJ2-5; tentatively, D is TRBD1 (6 bases). CDR1 is WNHNN and CDR2 is SYGVQD in the germline V gene (reference sequence). The ends were cut back, 5 bases at V and 2 bases at J, with 18 bases in the middle. The CDR3 runs 16 residues.

The chain combines TRBV10-1 with TRBJ1-2; D is unresolved. From germline, CDR1 is WNHNN and CDR2 SYGVQD (reference sequence). Trimming took off 6 bases at V and 4 bases at J, with 6 bases between the two ends. The CDR3 covers 11 residues. The CDR3 loop reads CASSPIYGYTF. CDR3 bases: TGCGCCAGCAGCCCCATCTATGGCTACACCTTC.

The V gene is TRBV30, the J gene TRBJ2-7, with D perhaps matching TRBD1 (6 bases). Trimming took 4 bases from V and 1 from J, leaving 14 bases between them. This CDR3 has 14 residues. Germline V gives CDR1 GTSNPN, CDR2 SVGIG (reference sequence). In DNA, the CDR3 is TGTGCCTGGATGGGGGTGGACAGTTCCTACGAGCAGTACTTC. Encoded protein: CAWMGVDSSYEQYF.

The gene calls are TRBV4-2 and TRBJ2-1, with 14 bases that match TRBD2. Germline V gene lookup returns CDR1 LGHNA and CDR2 YNFKEQ. CDR3 length: 15 amino acids. The ends lost 0 bases at V and 9 bases at J; junction bases unmatched: 1. The CDR3 reads CASSQETSGGVEQFF. Here the CDR3 DNA reads TGTGCCAGCAGCCAAGAGACTAGCGGGGGGGTTGAGCAGTTCTTC.